These 29 T cell receptor beta chains originate from one sample sequenced in a study of T cell responses to AZD1222 COVID-19 vaccine. Generated by immunoSEQ multiplex PCR, the TCRdb table keeps only in-frame clones and is missing some. The table includes approximately 130,000 clones, 89% detected once. The material was peripheral blood, obtained 28 days after the second AZD1222 dose. Every receptor here comes from an adult who received the AZD1222 COVID-19 vaccine.

V and J are TRBV6-1 and TRBJ2-1; TRBD2 agrees at 10 bases. Germline CDR1 is MNHNS and CDR2 is SASEGT. Germline trimming cut 3 bases from V and 12 bases from J; bases unmatched to any gene: 14. This CDR3 is built from 16 residues. CDR3 residues: CASSDGGGASGGTQFF. The CDR3 bases are TGTGCCAGCAGTGACGGTGGTGGGGCTAGCGGGGGTACGCAGTTCTTC.

The rearrangement uses TRBV24-1 and TRBJ2-3, with TRBD1 as a possible D gene (6 bases). This CDR3 contains 15 residues. The germline V and J ends were trimmed by 3 bases and 2 bases, with 11 bases remaining between them. The germline CDR1 and CDR2 sequences are KGHDR and SFDVKD. CDR3 sequence reads: CATSDRQAYTDTQYF. CDR3 DNA sequence: TGTGCCACCAGTGATCGACAGGCCTACACAGATACGCAGTATTTT.

The V and J genes are TRBV7-9 and TRBJ1-2; D not certain. The length of the CDR3 is 15 residues. Trimming shortened V by 5 bases and J by 8 bases, and 21 bases separated the two germline ends. Germline V gene lookup returns CDR1 SEHNR and CDR2 FQNEAQ (reference sequence). The DNA of the CDR3 is TGTGCCAGCAGCCCCCTCTTTTCCGCGATTGAGGGCTACACCTTC. Its protein is CASSPLFSAIEGYTF.

This sequence joins TRBV9 and TRBJ2-2; 9 bases are shared with TRBD1. J was trimmed by 6 bases and V by 3 bases; bases with no gene match: 9. The germline gives CDR1 SGDLS, CDR2 YYNGEE. This CDR3 is 16 amino acids long. As DNA, the CDR3 is TGTGCCAGCAGCGCAACCGGGACAGGGTATGCCGGGGAGCTGTTTTTT. Its protein is CASSATGTGYAGELFF.

V usage is TRBV5-1 and J usage is TRBJ2-3; D uncertain. Germline CDR1 and CDR2: SGHRS and YFSETQ. V dropped 10 bases and J dropped 0 bases, with 15 bases sitting between them. The CDR3 totals 14 residues. CDR3 bases: TGCGCCGTCTCCGGCGGATTGAGCACAGATACGCAGTATTTT. Translation: CAVSGGLSTDTQYF.

The rearrangement uses TRBV6-2 or TRBV6-3 and TRBJ1-6; D is unresolved. Germline V gene lookup returns CDR1 MNHEY and CDR2 SVGEGT. The CDR3 contains 18 residues. V dropped 0 bases and J dropped 0 bases, with 12 bases sitting between them. CDR3 coding DNA: TGTGCCAGCAGTTACTCGAATCAGAAGAGCTCCTATAATTCACCCCTCCACTTT. This translates into CASSYSNQKSSYNSPLHF.

V and J are TRBV5-1 and TRBJ2-1; D not certain. From germline, CDR1 is SGHRS and CDR2 YFSETQ. The CDR3 runs 13 residues. V was clipped by 4 bases and J by 5 bases, with 10 bases between them. The CDR3 sequence is CASSAQLDNEQFF. CDR3 bases: TGCGCCAGCAGCGCGCAGTTGGACAATGAGCAGTTCTTC.

CDR3: CASSLNAQVSGYTF. The CDR3 bases are TGTGCCAGCAGTTTAAACGCGCAGGTCTCGGGCTACACCTTC. The rearrangement joins TRBV27 to TRBJ1-2; D is undetermined. Trimming removed 2 bases at V and 8 bases at J, with 15 bases between. This CDR3 comprises 14 residues. The germline CDR1 and CDR2 sequences are MNHEY and SMNVEV (reference sequence).

The chain carries TRBV7-9 and TRBJ2-7; D is undetermined. The CDR3 extends over 13 amino acids. Germline assignment: CDR1 SEHNR and CDR2 FQNEAQ (reference sequence). Deletions cut 2 bases from V and 3 bases from J, with 8 bases between. DNA for the CDR3: TGTGCCAGCAGCTTAAACACGGACTACGAGCAGTACTTC. It codes for CASSLNTDYEQYF.

This CDR3 is CASSPDRVASYEQYF. In DNA form, the CDR3 reads TGTGCCAGCAGCCCCGACAGGGTAGCTTCCTACGAGCAGTACTTC. V gene TRBV5-5 combines with J gene TRBJ2-7; 7 bases agree with TRBD1. The trim removed 4 bases at V and 1 base at J, leaving 8 bases unmatched. This CDR3 comprises 15 residues. Germline CDR1 SGHKS, CDR2 YYEKEE (reference sequence).

This sequence joins TRBV3-1 (or the pseudogene TRBV3-2) and TRBJ2-7; 9 nucleotides match TRBD2. This CDR3 is built from 15 residues. V was pared by 1 base and J by 3 bases, with 4 bases of the junction left unmatched. Germline CDR1 is LGHDT and CDR2 is YNNKEL (reference sequence). The chain's CDR3 is CASSQGLAGDYEQYF. CDR3 DNA sequence: TGTGCCAGCAGCCAAGGTTTAGCGGGGGACTACGAGCAGTACTTC.

In this sample, this clone turned up once. The chain combines TRBV9 with TRBJ1-2; TRBD1 matches at 9 bases. Germline V gene lookup returns CDR1 SGDLS and CDR2 YYNGEE. There are 15 residues in the CDR3. V lost 0 bases to trimming and J lost 5 bases; unmatched junction nucleotides: 5. The CDR3 nucleotides read TGTGCCAGCAGCGTAGTGGACAGGGGCGATTATGGCTACACCTTC. Protein sequence: CASSVVDRGDYGYTF.

The chain uses TRBV4-3 and TRBJ2-7; D possibly corresponds to TRBD2 (7 bases). V lost 0 bases, J lost 4 bases, and 16 bases lay in between. The CDR3 runs to 16 residues. Germline V gene data show CDR1 as LGHNA and CDR2 as YSLEER. CDR3 sequence reads: CASSQDPGGRLYEQYF. Written as DNA, the CDR3 is TGCGCCAGCAGCCAAGATCCGGGGGGCAGGCTTTACGAGCAGTACTTC.

The chain combines TRBV5-1 with TRBJ1-2, with a possible D match to TRBD1 (6 bases). Trimming pared 4 bases from V and 4 bases from J, leaving 20 bases between. Germline-derived CDR1 and CDR2 are SGHRS and YFSETQ. CDR3 length: 16 amino acids. The CDR3 bases are TGCGCCAGCAGCGCCGGAACAGGGTCCCCTAGCTATGGCTACACCTTC. Encoded protein: CASSAGTGSPSYGYTF.

The rearrangement links TRBV7-3 to TRBJ1-1, with TRBD1 as a possible D gene (6 bases). V lost 3 bases, J lost 5 bases, and 16 bases lay in between. Germline loops: CDR1 SGHTA, CDR2 FQGTGA. This CDR3 has 15 residues. CDR3 amino acids: CASSLWGAPNTEAFF. The CDR3 DNA reads as TGTGCCAGCAGCTTGTGGGGGGCCCCGAATACTGAAGCTTTCTTT.

The V call is TRBV6-5, the J call TRBJ1-2, with D hard to call. Germline CDR1 MNHEY, CDR2 SVGAGI. Trimming cost V 8 bases and J 7 bases, with 20 bases left between them. The CDR3 is 14 residues long. In DNA, the CDR3 is TGTGCCAGCGCCTTACCGGTGCAGTTTCTTGGCTACACCTTC. Encoded protein: CASALPVQFLGYTF.

The chain employs TRBV5-1 and TRBJ1-6; possibly TRBD1 for D (6 bases). Trimming stripped 4 bases from V and 10 bases from J, with 15 bases between. The CDR3 runs to 14 residues. CDR1 is SGHRS and CDR2 is YFSETQ in the germline V gene. The CDR3 coding sequence is TGCGCCAGCAGCGGTGACGGACAGCCCTCACCCCTCCACTTT. Amino acid sequence: CASSGDGQPSPLHF. The whole variable domain, remainder taken from reference TRBV5-1 and TRBJ1-6, is KAGVTQTPRYLIKTRGQQVTLSCSPISGHRSVSWYQQTPGQGLQFLFEYFSETQRNKGNFPGRFSGRQFSNSRSEMNVSTLELGDSALYLCASSGDGQPSPLHFGNGTRLTVT.

CDR3 coding DNA: TGCGCCAGCAGCCTGACAGGGGTGGAAGGCTACACCTTC. It yields the protein CASSLTGVEGYTF. J is TRBJ1-2 and V is TRBV5-1, with 8 bases that match TRBD1. V shed 4 bases, J shed 8 bases, and the junction held 7 bases outside the gene matches. CDR1 is SGHRS, CDR2 YFSETQ, per germline. The CDR3 contains 13 residues.

The V gene is TRBV24-1, the J gene TRBJ2-1; 7 bases agree with TRBD1. The CDR3 runs to 14 residues. Germline-derived CDR1 and CDR2 are KGHDR and SFDVKD. V lost 7 bases and J lost 2; bases outside the gene matches: 4. This chain's CDR3 is CATSPGGPYNEQFF. The DNA of the CDR3 is TGTGCCACCAGCCCAGGGGGACCCTACAATGAGCAGTTCTTC.

The chain links TRBV3-1 (or the pseudogene TRBV3-2) to TRBJ2-2; 8 nucleotides agree with TRBD2. The length of the CDR3 is 16 residues. Germline CDR1 LGHDT, CDR2 YNNKEL (reference sequence). V trimming: 1 base; J trimming: 3 bases; junction bases outside the gene matches: 4. This CDR3 reads CASSQALAVYTGELFF. CDR3 sequence (DNA): TGTGCCAGCAGCCAAGCACTAGCGGTATACACCGGGGAGCTGTTTTTT.

This clone was seen just once. The V call is TRBV6-2 or TRBV6-3, the J call TRBJ2-1, with D maybe TRBD1 (5 bases). Germline loops: CDR1 MNHEY, CDR2 SVGEGT. The CDR3 has 18 amino acids. Trimming removed 6 bases at V and 3 bases at J, with 24 bases between. The CDR3 bases are TGTGCCAGCAGCCCTCAGGGCCGTGTCCAGGGCATCTACAATGAGCAGTTCTTC. The encoded protein is CASSPQGRVQGIYNEQFF.

The chain uses TRBV5-6 and TRBJ1-4; D not certain. Trimming pared 5 bases from V and 6 bases from J, leaving 8 bases between. The CDR3 totals 12 residues. Germline loops: CDR1 SGHDT, CDR2 YYEEEE. The CDR3 reads CASSYPDEKLFF. CDR3 sequence (DNA): TGTGCCAGCAGTTACCCCGATGAAAAACTGTTTTTT.

The V call is TRBV11-2, the J call TRBJ2-2; D not certain. Germline V gene sequence: CDR1 SGHAT, CDR2 FQNNGV. The CDR3 contains 13 residues. V lost 5 bases and J lost 2, with 6 bases in between. The DNA of the CDR3 is TGTGCCAGCAGCCCAACAAACACCGGGGAGCTGTTTTTT. Residues: CASSPTNTGELFF.

The chain carries TRBV5-1 and TRBJ2-7; TRBD1 agrees at 9 bases. Germline loops: CDR1 SGHRS, CDR2 YFSETQ. V trimming: 0 bases; J trimming: 3 bases; junction bases outside the gene matches: 7. The CDR3 length is 16 residues. The CDR3 DNA is TGCGCCAGCAGCTTGGCCTCACGGGGACAGGGCTACGAGCAGTACTTC. Translation: CASSLASRGQGYEQYF.

The chain is built from TRBV18 and TRBJ2-2; D possibly matches TRBD1 or TRBD2 (5 bases each). V was trimmed by 2 bases and J by 0 bases, leaving 13 bases between them. This CDR3 spans 17 amino acids. Germline V gene sequence: CDR1 KGHSH, CDR2 LQKENI. The CDR3 is CASSPGGKVANTGELFF. The CDR3, as DNA: TGTGCCAGCTCACCAGGGGGTAAGGTCGCGAACACCGGGGAGCTGTTTTTT.

A note on this clone: Other DNA variants within this sample encode the same CDR3. This chain joins TRBV4-1 and TRBJ2-5; no firm D call. Trimming removed 0 bases at V and 5 bases at J, with 4 bases between. The germline gives CDR1 MGHRA, CDR2 YSYEKL. The length of the CDR3 is 12 residues. CDR3 amino acids: CASSQDLETQYF. The CDR3 DNA reads as TGCGCCAGCAGCCAAGATTTGGAGACCCAGTACTTC.

This clone has a single count. The rearrangement uses TRBV4-2 and TRBJ2-6, with unresolved D. Germline V gives CDR1 LGHNA, CDR2 YNFKEQ. Trimming took off 1 base at V and 3 bases at J, with 13 bases between the two ends. The CDR3 is 17 amino acids. The CDR3 region is CASSQAEASSGANVLTF. In DNA form, the CDR3 reads TGTGCCAGCAGCCAAGCTGAGGCTAGTAGTGGGGCCAACGTCCTGACTTTC.

The CDR3 loop reads CASSFETGGGTEAFF. In DNA form, the CDR3 reads TGTGCCAGCAGTTTCGAGACAGGGGGCGGCACTGAAGCTTTCTTT. The chain uses TRBV6-5 and TRBJ1-1; 10 positions match TRBD1. V lost 4 bases, J lost 4 bases, and 6 bases stayed unmatched. The CDR3 length is 15 residues. Per the germline V gene, CDR1 is MNHEY and CDR2 is SVGAGI.

V and J are TRBV30 and TRBJ1-2, with TRBD1 as a possible D gene (6 bases). V lost 7 bases and J lost 1, with 19 bases in between. Germline CDR1 reads GTSNPN; CDR2 reads SVGIG (reference sequence). The CDR3 length is 15 residues. Here the CDR3 reads CASRGQSTYNYGYTF. CDR3 sequence (DNA): TGTGCCTCACGCGGACAGTCTACTTATAACTATGGCTACACCTTC.